The sequence of this T cell receptor beta chain was determined in a study of CD8 T cells in ankylosing spondylitis. V lost 4 bases and J lost 2; bases outside the gene matches: 5. From germline, CDR1 is MNHEY and CDR2 SMNVEV (reference sequence). The CDR3 extends over 15 amino acids. TCRdb re-called the 5' RACE reads through MiXCR, storing one row per CDR3 protein. The sample lists about 220,000 distinct CDR3 sequences; more than 5.5% were seen once. The study's findings and limits: Reportedly, matched ankylosing spondylitis synovial fluid was significantly enriched for disease-linked clones. For ankylosing spondylitis blood, a TCR beta motif of several highly homologous variants appeared characteristic.

This clonotype showed up many times. As yet, its antigen is unknown. Source material: blood, either unsorted or a sorted T cell fraction (not recorded which). The chain links TRBV27 to TRBJ2-7, with TRBD2 matching 10 bases. This sequence originates from a male donor with ankylosing spondylitis. CDR3 DNA: TGTGCCAGCAGTTATCTAGCGGGGGCAGCCTACGAGCAGTACTTC. Protein sequence: CASSYLAGAAYEQYF.